This TCR beta chain is from a study of CD8 T cells in ankylosing spondylitis. General study findings and limits: A TCR beta motif of under ten highly homologous variants appeared characteristic of ankylosing spondylitis blood. Both synovial fluid and blood in reactive arthritis had previously been reported to carry some motif variants. Peripheral blood held disease-linked clones only at relatively low frequency, and these were CD8+. There was reportedly significant enrichment of clones that were disease-linked in matched ankylosing spondylitis synovial fluid.

As regards this clonotype: Its antigen is currently unknown.

Trimming cost V 5 bases and J 5 bases; bases outside gene matches: 4. The CDR3 spans 14 residues. From germline, CDR1 is SGHNT and CDR2 YENEEA. Scientists made TCR beta libraries using quantitative 5'-RACE with molecular barcodes. TCRdb fed the 5' RACE reads into MiXCR, producing one record per CDR3 protein. Of 330,000 or so distinct CDR3 sequences listed, less than 9.5% are singletons. The receptor comes from a male donor with ankylosing spondylitis. The J gene is TRBJ2-1, the V gene TRBV11-3; 9 nucleotides match TRBD1. The sample consisted of blood, either unsorted or a sorted T cell fraction (not recorded which). CDR3 bases: TGTGCCAGCAGCGGACAGGGGAGGCACAATGAGCAGTTCTTC. This gives the protein CASSGQGRHNEQFF.